This TCR beta chain was recorded in a study of blood T cells in healthy people across ages. On the study more broadly: About one barcoded beta molecule per two T cells came from capture by template switching.

The use of a sample-barcoded 5' primer and a J-beta primer mix characterized a second PCR of roughly 6 to 12 cycles. TCRdb recomputed calls from the 5' RACE reads with MiXCR, one row per CDR3 protein. This table has 700,000 to 800,000 distinct CDR3 sequences, around 46% appearing once. The germline V and J ends were trimmed by 0 bases and 6 bases, with 9 bases remaining between them. Germline CDR1 and CDR2: LGHNA and YSLEER. The CDR3 contains 14 residues. The source material was blood. The source is a woman aged 55-70 years in good health. The chain carries TRBV4-3 and TRBJ2-1; D not certain. CDR3 sequence: CASSQDRGSNEQFF. Written as DNA, the CDR3 is TGCGCCAGCAGCCAAGATAGAGGCAGCAATGAGCAGTTCTTC.